Here is one T cell receptor (beta chain) with its context. Its antigen is currently not known. No base-level quality is on record; no much larger clone is a single base apart. TCRbeta CDR3 regions were amplified from genomic DNA using the immunoSEQ Assay, a bias-controlled multiplex PCR. Per the authors' processing: Within the assay, amplification of reference gene primers was used to estimate how many nucleated cells each sample contained. To quantify the absolute abundance of each unique TCRbeta CDR3 rearrangement, sequence reads were collapsed and filtered. For each sample, productive Simpson clonality was calculated as the square root of Simpson's diversity index over productive rearrangements. The table was pulled from immuneACCESS by TCRdb, which kept in-frame rearrangements only. Such tables lose some clones; where checked, under half of the loss comes from unresolved V genes, and the rest has no known cause. That table is the source of V, J and clone size, and D and trimming were worked out from the DNA. The sample profile shows 13,000 to 15,000 clones; around 87% of them were found once. The ten largest clonotypes hold about 30% of the sample.

Spanning cysteine to phenylalanine, the CDR3 consists of 18 amino acids. Kept here is only the CDR3 DNA, which spans 54 bases and is read in frame from base 1. Deletion took 0 bases off V and 3 bases off J, with a span of 17 bases between the germline ends. For CDR1 and CDR2, the germline V gene lists MGHRA and YSYEKL. This entry comes from a study of blood T cell repertoires in COVID-19 (TCRdb year 2020). In the study overall: Collaborator samples came from the United States, Italy and Spain and covered acute and convalescent phases of COVID-19. The prospective study material was composed of cDNA or gDNA derived from T cells, B-cell-depleted T cells, or PBMCs. Subjects who had been exposed to COVID-19, were actively infected with it, or had recovered from it provided the deeply sampled blood TCRbeta repertoires that made up the dataset. A freely available public database, intended as a resource for researchers studying the immune response to SARS-CoV-2, is where the repertoires were released. Samples were obtained from the ongoing ImmuneRACE study (first 160 participants) and from some 1,300 subjects provided by 6 global collaborators. Sample metadata almost always included a de-identified subject ID, COVID-19 status, age in years and sex. Where HLA class I and class II types were available, the types were taken from metadata supplied by the sample provider, not from assay-based typing.

The collaborating institutions used their own protocols to collect whole blood in K2EDTA tubes. For TCRbeta analysis, collaborators shipped samples in one of three forms: frozen whole blood, isolated PBMCs, or DNA extracted from either of those sample types. The full study reports these points: How much clinical and demographic metadata was included differed by source and by participant, and the metadata was provided uncurated.

This sequence uses TRBV4-1 and TRBJ1-4, and the D gene may be TRBD1, 5 bases matching. The sequenced material came from peripheral blood. The TCR was taken from a human donor in a cohort sampled during active COVID-19. At the DNA level, the sequence is TGCGCCAGCAGCCAAGATAGCGGGGAGGGGTTAGCTAATGAAAAACTGTTTTTT. This is translated as CASSQDSGEGLANEKLFF.